This record concerns one T cell receptor (beta chain) sequence. The target of this receptor is not known. Base-call qualities are not available, and no considerably larger clone is one nucleotide away. This sample stems from a study of T cells in Graves' hyperthyroidism and ophthalmopathy (dated by TCRdb to the late 2010s). At the level of the whole study: Peripheral blood was sampled at the time of initial diagnosis, prior to any treatment. TCR V-J signatures able to tell the groups apart were searched for in a discovery cohort of about a hundred patients, of whom around 43 had Graves' ophthalmopathy and about 55 had stable Graves' hyperthyroidism. An independent validation cohort of around 19 hyperthyroidism patients and about 15 patients who later progressed to ophthalmopathy tested prospective prediction of ophthalmopathy. The 100 discovery patients were randomly split 7:3 into training and test sets. In over five Graves' hyperthyroidism patients, the study also compared T-cell repertoires from thyroid tissue with T-cell repertoires from blood. Following sampling, methimazole starting at 30 mg daily was given to hyperthyroidism patients, and high-dose intravenous methylprednisolone was given to ophthalmopathy patients. According to the paper, TCR Vbeta CDR3 sequencing was carried out on approximately 140 peripheral blood samples, which came from under 50 ophthalmopathy, around 74 hyperthyroidism and roughly 17 progressor patients.

The TCR beta CDR3 regions were amplified from the RNA transcripts. A first-round RT-PCR of the TCR CDR3 used the HTBI primer set with the Qiagen OneStep RT-PCR kit. A second multiplex PCR round built the libraries, followed by size selection and purification. Libraries were sequenced paired-end with 100 bp reads on an Illumina HiSeq2000. The paper's processing steps were these. SOAPnuke was used to process the raw data, with reads discarded if the reads contained adapters or uncalled bases, had a mean Phred below 15, or lacked an exact constant-primer or identifier match. High-quality paired reads were merged with COPE v1.2.5, and unique nucleotide sequences were defined as clonotypes. MiTCR v1.1 was used to align clonotypes to the IMGT TRBV, TRBD and TRBJ reference segments. The analysis was restricted to V-J combinations with a frequency above 0.0001, which together covered 99.2% of the repertoires. The TCS score was defined as the ratio of F50 (clonal expansion) to E x V (chaos), calculated using BLOSUM62-based TCRdist between CDR3 peptides within each V-J. Welch's t-statistics and random forest reduced 500 to 650 V-J features to about 13, which were used in a naive Bayes classifier (R e1071). The public reads were reprocessed in TCRdb via fastp at Q25 and MiXCR, keeping in-frame beta chains. Rows are combined by CDR3 protein, so each entry shows the most common genes and DNA. These V and J calls are TCRdb output, not the study's own analysis. This sample is represented by about 350,000 distinct CDR3 sequences; approximately 13% of them were singletons. The ten top clones hold just under 25% of the sample.

The paper's findings and limits, for the study overall: In validation, the model predicted progression to ophthalmopathy with 65% to 71% sensitivity and around 72% specificity, a median of about 6 months before onset. A model built on a 13 V-J signature distinguished ophthalmopathy from stable hyperthyroidism, reaching around 88% sensitivity and 81% to 83% specificity in cross-validation and 80%/75% in testing. No statistical method was used to set the sample size in advance, and investigators knew the group allocation. Most expanded thyroid clonotypes (frequency above 0.001) were also found in blood, which suggests that blood repertoires may mirror thyroid immune responses.

The CDR1 and CDR2 encoded by the germline V gene (reference sequence) are DFQATT and SNEGSKA. CDR3 length: 15 amino acids, cysteine to phenylalanine. The CDR3 DNA has 45 bases and is translated from base 1. V is pared back by 2 bases and J by 0 bases, with 11 bases lying between the germline termini. A patient counted as having stable Graves' hyperthyroidism if no progression to ophthalmopathy occurred over 18 months of follow-up. Hyperthyroidism patients were aged 18 to 65 years and newly diagnosed, with disease duration of less than 2 months. Exclusion was applied to patients with uncontrolled infections, other autoimmune diseases, pregnancy or lactation. Diagnoses were established on the basis of clinical symptoms, serum thyroxine and TRAb, thyroid ultrasound, and orbital computed tomography. Ficoll-Paque density gradient centrifugation was used to isolate PBMCs from approximately 10 ml of fresh peripheral blood. Total RNA was extracted with Trizol reagent, and quality was checked on an Agilent 2100 Bioanalyzer.

This TCR came from a woman aged 25 to 45 with Graves' hyperthyroidism. The rearranged chain carries TRBV20-1 and TRBJ1-3; possibly the D gene is TRBD1, per 6 matching bases. Sequenced: blood. The CDR3 region has the sequence CSARPRGYSGNTIYF. The DNA reads TGCAGTGCTAGACCTAGGGGGTACTCTGGAAACACCATATATTTT.